This TCR beta chain was recorded in a study of shared clonotypes between healthy human individuals. Study-wide results and caveats: Clonotype sharing across a handful of donors was observed for 4.5% to 6.5% of naive CD4 clonotypes.

The CDR3 runs to 16 residues. CDR1 is SGHTA, CDR2 FQGNSA, per germline. Trimming removed 2 bases at V and 0 bases at J, with 14 bases between. Donors, healthy HIV-negative adults, lacked recent acute infections or vaccinations. Those who donated, Caucasian adults without exception, all lived in Nashville, Tennessee. A CD45RA-negative memory subset and a CD45RA+ naive subset were separated from the CD4+ cells. Concerning this clone: Antigen specificity is unknown.

The data were produced by immunoSEQ multiplex PCR, yet TCRdb's version contains in-frame clones alone and is incomplete. The sample records around 1.5 million clones, 98% being singletons. This TCR derives from a man aged 25 to 45 in good health. The sequenced sample was naive CD4+ T cells sorted from blood. The subset here: CD45RA+ positively selected. V and J are TRBV7-2 and TRBJ2-7; maybe TRBD1 (5 bases). Here the CDR3 DNA reads TGTGCCAGCAGCTTAAGGGCAGGGCAGAGCTCCTACGAGCAGTACTTC. This sequence encodes CASSLRAGQSSYEQYF. Drawing the rest from reference TRBV7-2 and TRBJ2-7, the complete variable domain is GAGVSQSPSNKVTEKGKDVELRCDPISGHTALYWYRQSLGQGLEFLIYFQGNSAPDKSGLPSDRFSAERTGGSVSTLTIQRTQQEDSAVYLCASSLRAGQSSYEQYFGPGTRLTVT.